This T cell receptor (beta chain) was documented in a study of blood T cell repertoires in COVID-19. Across the study: Sites in the United States, Italy and Spain provided acute and convalescent COVID-19 samples. PBMCs, B-cell-depleted T cells, or T cells provided the cDNA or gDNA that made up the material.

TCRdb's table, derived via immunoSEQ multiplex PCR, lists solely in-frame clones and lacks some. Of 400,000 to 500,000 clones in the sample, approximately 90% were seen once. CDR1 is LNHNV, CDR2 YYDKDF, per germline (reference sequence). This CDR3 spans 15 amino acids. Losses at the gene ends were 5 bases for V and 3 bases for J; bases not matched to a gene: 10. Sequenced input: PBMCs or T cells enriched from blood (not recorded which). This clonotype was sampled from a woman in her thirties or forties who had recovered from COVID-19. The chain uses TRBV15 and TRBJ2-7; 7 bases agree with TRBD1. CDR3 bases: TGTGCCACCAGCGCACCACCCCGGGACAGCTACGAGCAGTACTTC. Its protein product is CATSAPPRDSYEQYF.